Listed here are 20 T cell receptor beta chains from one sample, sequenced in a study of T cells in Graves' hyperthyroidism and ophthalmopathy. TCR beta CDR3 regions were amplified from RNA. During a first-round RT-PCR of the TCR CDR3, the HTBI primer set was used. TCRdb processed the multiplex PCR reads anew with MiXCR; each CDR3 protein has one entry. The sample holds 410,000 or so distinct CDR3 sequences, 14% to 15% seen once. The sample consisted of blood. These receptor sequences come from a man between 18 and 35 years old with Graves' ophthalmopathy.

To note about this clonotype: With a much larger clone just one base away, this may be a read error. The V gene is TRBV6-9, the J gene TRBJ2-1; 7 positions match TRBD1. The germline V gene has CDR1 MNHGY and CDR2 SVAAGI. The CDR3 contains 15 residues. Germline trimming cut 3 bases from V and 9 bases from J; bases unmatched to any gene: 11. The CDR3 sequence is CASSYRNAYRGEQFF. For the CDR3, the DNA is TGTGCCAGCAGTTACCGTAACGCTTACAGGGGTGAGCAGTTCTTC.

This clonotype was found many times. The V and J genes are TRBV19 and TRBJ1-5; D is undetermined. Between the trimmed V and J ends, which lost 8 bases and 1 base, there was a span of 6 bases. Germline V gives CDR1 LNHDA, CDR2 SQIVND (reference sequence). The CDR3 runs to 12 residues. The CDR3 here is CASGFSNQPQHF. Written as DNA, the CDR3 is TGTGCCAGTGGGTTCAGCAATCAGCCCCAGCATTTT.

This clonotype has at least ten counts. This rearrangement joins TRBV2 to TRBJ2-5; no definite D call. V was cut by 0 bases and J by 7 bases, with 12 bases left in between. Germline V gene sequence: CDR1 SNHLY, CDR2 FYNNEI. The CDR3 sequence is 14 residues long. The CDR3 DNA is TGTGCCAGCAGTGAAGCGCAAGGCGCAGGGACCCAGTACTTC. It encodes CASSEAQGAGTQYF.

Comment on this clonotype: A much larger clonotype is one base distant, so this may be a read error. The J gene is TRBJ2-7, the V gene TRBV7-8; TRBD1 or TRBD2 may be the D gene (7 bases each). The CDR3 covers 16 residues. Germline V gene sequence: CDR1 SGHVS, CDR2 FQNEAQ. The CDR3 region is CATSPNRGGRTYEQYF. CDR3 in DNA: TGTGCCACCAGCCCTAACAGGGGAGGGAGGACCTACGAGCAGTACTTC.

A word on this clonotype: One base away lies a much larger clone, so this may be a sequencing read error. V usage is TRBV5-1 and J usage is TRBJ2-7, with no clear D. V lost 7 bases to trimming and J lost 3 bases, with 14 bases between them. Germline V CDR1 and CDR2: SGHRS, YFSETQ. CDR3 length equals 13 residues. The CDR3 spells CASGFPGRYEQYF. The CDR3 nucleotides read TGCGCCAGCGGGTTTCCGGGTCGCTACGAGCAGTACTTC.

To note about this clonotype: This could be a read error, since a much larger clone is one nucleotide away. The rearrangement uses TRBV30 and TRBJ2-3, with D unclear. Trimming cost V 4 bases and J 1 base, with 15 bases left between them. This CDR3 contains 15 residues. Germline values: CDR1 GTSNPN, CDR2 SVGIG (reference sequence). The CDR3 loop is CAWTYGSAGTDTQYF. DNA for the CDR3: TGTGCCTGGACCTATGGGTCAGCTGGCACAGATACGCAGTATTTT.

There are many counts of this clonotype. V usage is TRBV2 and J usage is TRBJ1-2, with D perhaps matching TRBD1 (5 bases). The V and J ends lost 3 bases and 2 bases respectively, with 7 bases between them. The CDR3 length is 13 residues. CDR1 and CDR2 from the germline V gene are SNHLY and FYNNEI. The DNA for the CDR3 is TGTGCCAGCAGTGATTCAGGGAACTATGGCTACACCTTC. This translates into CASSDSGNYGYTF.

This clonotype was counted at least ten times. The chain combines TRBV6-1 with TRBJ1-2; D might be TRBD1 (6 bases). With 1 base removed from V and 3 bases from J, the gap between germline ends came to 21 bases. This CDR3 comprises 18 residues. Germline assignment: CDR1 MNHNS and CDR2 SASEGT. The CDR3 DNA follows: TGTGCCAGCAGTGAAGGTCCAGGGGACGTGTGGGGGGACTATGGCTACACCTTC. Protein sequence: CASSEGPGDVWGDYGYTF.

This clonotype was observed many times. The chain is built from TRBV2 and TRBJ1-1; the D gene is possibly TRBD1 (5 bases). Germline loops: CDR1 SNHLY, CDR2 FYNNEI. CDR3 length: 14 amino acids. Trimming took off 8 bases at V and 7 bases at J, with 20 bases between the two ends. CDR3 loop: CASRRTAQGGEAFF. For the CDR3, the DNA is TGTGCCAGCCGCCGGACCGCGCAGGGCGGTGAAGCTTTCTTT. Full variable domain (remainder filled in from reference TRBV2 and TRBJ1-1): EPEVTQTPSHQVTQMGQEVILRCVPISNHLYFYWYRQILGQKVEFLVSFYNNEISEKSEIFDDQFSVERPDGSNFTLKIRSTKLEDSAMYFCASRRTAQGGEAFFGQGTRLTVV.

This sequence joins TRBV27 and TRBJ2-1; 11 positions match TRBD1. The germline gives CDR1 MNHEY, CDR2 SMNVEV (reference sequence). The CDR3 consists of 18 residues. The V segment lost 0 bases and the J segment 6 bases; nucleotides outside the gene matches: 10. The chain's CDR3 is CASSLSEWRTGGANEQFF. The CDR3 DNA is TGTGCCAGCAGTTTATCGGAATGGCGGACAGGGGGCGCCAATGAGCAGTTCTTC.

This clonotype was recorded at least ten times. V and J are TRBV5-1 and TRBJ2-5, with D possibly TRBD2 on 5 matching bases. Germline loops: CDR1 SGHRS, CDR2 YFSETQ. The CDR3 sequence is 16 residues long. Trimming took 0 bases from V and 4 from J, leaving 16 bases between them. The CDR3, as DNA: TGCGCCAGCAGCTTGGGCGGACTCCGGGGAAGAGAGACCCAGTACTTC. Its protein is CASSLGGLRGRETQYF.

This clonotype was counted many times. The J gene is TRBJ2-2, the V gene TRBV13; D gene uncertain. Germline assignment: CDR1 PRHDT and CDR2 FYEKMQ (reference sequence). CDR3 length equals 14 residues. Trimming left V 5 bases short and J 1 base short, with 8 bases between. CDR3 sequence (DNA): TGTGCCAGCAGCCGGACGGAGAACACCGGGGAGCTGTTTTTT. Amino acid sequence: CASSRTENTGELFF.

This clonotype appeared many times. This chain connects TRBV5-1 to TRBJ2-3; 10 nucleotides agree with TRBD1. The CDR3 is 17 residues long. V trimming: 1 base; J trimming: 5 bases; junction bases outside the gene matches: 10. The germline V gene has CDR1 SGHRS and CDR2 YFSETQ. Here the CDR3 DNA reads TGCGCCAGCAGCTTGTTTGCGGGACAGGGGAGAGGAGATACGCAGTATTTT. This encodes CASSLFAGQGRGDTQYF.

This clonotype has ten or more counts. V usage is TRBV11-2 and J usage is TRBJ2-1, with D possibly called TRBD1 or TRBD2 (5 bases each). V was pared by 11 bases and J by 6 bases, with 11 bases between. The CDR3 covers 11 residues. CDR1 SGHAT and CDR2 FQNNGV come from the germline V gene. CDR3 protein: CAGGGGNEQFF. In DNA, the CDR3 is TGTGCCGGGGGTGGGGGCAATGAGCAGTTCTTC.

This clonotype was counted between two and nine times. The V and J genes are TRBV6-1 and TRBJ1-4; possible D gene TRBD1, 5 bases. This CDR3 has 13 residues. CDR1 is MNHNS, CDR2 SASEGT, per germline. Trimming took 6 bases from V and 7 from J, leaving 12 bases between them. In DNA, the CDR3 is TGTGCCAGCAGCCCCAGGGACCCTGAAAAACTGTTTTTT. It encodes CASSPRDPEKLFF.

This clonotype was detected only a few times. The rearrangement uses TRBV5-1 and TRBJ2-3; a possible D gene is TRBD2 (6 bases). The CDR3 is 14 amino acids. Trimming removed 2 bases at V and 4 bases at J, with 11 bases between. The germline V gene has CDR1 SGHRS and CDR2 YFSETQ. This chain's CDR3 is CASSFGLISDTQYF. DNA for the CDR3: TGCGCCAGCAGCTTCGGACTAATTTCAGATACGCAGTATTTT.

In this sample, this clonotype turned up many times. The chain carries TRBV11-1 and TRBJ2-1; 9 bases map to TRBD2. Per the germline V gene, CDR1 is SGHAT and CDR2 is FQDESV (reference sequence). Trimming took 4 bases from V and 0 from J; bases not matched to a gene: 4. The CDR3 contains 16 residues. DNA for the CDR3: TGTGCCAGCAGCTACCAACTAGCGGGCTCCTACAATGAGCAGTTCTTC. Translated: CASSYQLAGSYNEQFF.

The J gene is TRBJ1-2, the V gene TRBV19; no clear D gene. The germline V gene has CDR1 LNHDA and CDR2 SQIVND (reference sequence). The CDR3 consists of 13 residues. V was cut by 0 bases and J by 4 bases, with 6 bases left in between. The CDR3 spells CASSIEVSYGYTF. CDR3 nucleotide sequence: TGTGCCAGTAGTATAGAGGTTAGCTATGGCTACACCTTC.

The table lists this clonotype with many counts. The chain combines TRBV6-1 with TRBJ2-1; D is unresolved. V lost 3 bases, J lost 8 bases, and 14 bases lay in between. The CDR3 totals 14 residues. Germline V gives CDR1 MNHNS, CDR2 SASEGT. CDR3 bases: TGTGCCAGCAGTGAGGGCCAAGGGTTCGATGAGCAGTTCTTC. This codes for CASSEGQGFDEQFF.

This clonotype was observed many times. J is TRBJ2-1 and V is TRBV30, with TRBD1 as a possible D gene (5 bases). CDR1 and CDR2 from the germline V gene are GTSNPN and SVGIG (reference sequence). V lost 3 bases, J lost 6 bases, and 15 bases lay in between. The CDR3 consists of 14 residues. This CDR3 is CAWRIKGLRNEQFF. DNA of the CDR3: TGTGCCTGGAGAATTAAGGGGCTGCGCAATGAGCAGTTCTTC.